Below, 22 T cell receptor beta chains from the same sample are listed, as sequenced in a study of PD-1 blockade in classical Hodgkin lymphoma. The data were produced by immunoSEQ multiplex PCR, yet TCRdb's version contains in-frame clones alone and is incomplete. The data show tens of thousands of clones, with 85% to 95% seen just once and 8% held by the top ten. Relapses following autologous stem cell transplantation were seen in all patients, with brentuximab vedotin exposure varying. Sequences were derived from peripheral blood mononuclear cells (PBMCs), sampled at baseline. Receptors originate from a human donor with classical Hodgkin lymphoma.

This clone was seen only once. V usage is TRBV13 and J usage is TRBJ2-7; D ambiguous. Trimming removed 2 bases from V and 1 base from J, with 6 bases in between. The CDR3 length is 13 residues. CDR1 and CDR2 from the germline V gene are PRHDT and FYEKMQ (reference sequence). The CDR3 loop is CASSLQRSYEQYF. The DNA for the CDR3 is TGTGCCAGCAGCTTACAGAGATCCTACGAGCAGTACTTC.

This rearrangement joins TRBV5-5 to TRBJ2-7; TRBD1 matches at 9 bases. CDR3 size: 15 residues. Germline V lookup: CDR1 SGHKS, CDR2 YYEKEE (reference sequence). With 4 bases clipped from V and 5 bases from J, the junction kept 10 bases outside the gene matches. The CDR3 loop reads CASSPTGTGFDEQYF. Here the CDR3 DNA reads TGTGCCAGCAGCCCAACCGGGACAGGGTTCGACGAGCAGTACTTC.

The rearrangement joins TRBV19 to TRBJ2-5; 10 nucleotides agree with TRBD2. The CDR3 sequence is 17 residues long. Germline CDR1 and CDR2: LNHDA and SQIVND (reference sequence). Unmatched junction bases numbered 13, after V lost 5 bases and J lost 4 bases. This CDR3 is CASSAQLLAGAPETQYF. The CDR3, as DNA: TGTGCCAGTAGTGCCCAGCTCCTAGCGGGAGCACCAGAGACCCAGTACTTC.

This chain joins TRBV2 and TRBJ2-1; 11 bases fit TRBD2. The CDR3 runs 16 residues. J was trimmed by 2 bases and V by 5 bases; bases with no gene match: 5. Germline CDR1 SNHLY, CDR2 FYNNEI. As DNA, the CDR3 is TGTGCCAGCAGTTTAGCGGGGGGGCCCCCCTACAATGAGCAGTTCTTC. Protein product: CASSLAGGPPYNEQFF.

The J gene is TRBJ2-7, the V gene TRBV27, with 10 bases aligning to TRBD2. Looked up from germline, CDR1 is MNHEY and CDR2 is SMNVEV (reference sequence). With 0 bases clipped from V and 1 base from J, the junction kept 6 bases outside the gene matches. The CDR3 covers 17 residues. The DNA for the CDR3 is TGTGCCAGCAGTTTATCCAGCGGGGGGGCCTCATCCTACGAGCAGTACTTC. Translation gives CASSLSSGGASSYEQYF.

This chain uses TRBV13 with TRBJ2-3; the D gene is possibly TRBD2 (6 bases). There are 15 residues in the CDR3. CDR1 is PRHDT, CDR2 FYEKMQ, per germline (reference sequence). The germline V and J ends were trimmed by 5 bases and 0 bases, with 12 bases remaining between them. The CDR3 DNA reads as TGTGCCAGCAGCCCACGACTAGGGAGCACAGATACGCAGTATTTT. Translating it yields CASSPRLGSTDTQYF.

The chain has TRBV19 and TRBJ2-2; 9 bases are shared with TRBD1. After removal of 4 bases from V and 7 bases from J, the junction contained 7 bases not matched to a gene. The CDR3 has 15 residues. The germline gives CDR1 LNHDA, CDR2 SQIVND (reference sequence). This CDR3 reads CASSTGTGLGGELFF. Here the CDR3 DNA reads TGTGCCAGTAGTACGGGGACAGGGTTGGGCGGGGAGCTGTTTTTT.

The rearrangement links TRBV19 to TRBJ2-2; 7 positions agree with TRBD2. J was trimmed by 1 base and V by 8 bases; bases with no gene match: 7. This CDR3 is 15 amino acids long. From germline, CDR1 is LNHDA and CDR2 SQIVND (reference sequence). The CDR3 reads CASVGLAVNTGELFF. Written as DNA, the CDR3 is TGTGCCAGTGTCGGGCTAGCGGTGAACACCGGGGAGCTGTTTTTT.

J is TRBJ2-7 and V is TRBV9; tentatively, D is TRBD2 (6 bases). Per the germline V gene, CDR1 is SGDLS and CDR2 is YYNGEE. There are 18 residues in the CDR3. The V end was cut by 0 bases, the J end by 0 bases, with 19 bases between. The CDR3 DNA reads TGTGCCAGCAGCGTAGGGACTATGCCCCCCCAATCCTCCTACGAGCAGTACTTC. Its protein is CASSVGTMPPQSSYEQYF.

V is TRBV7-3 and J is TRBJ1-6; D unclear. Germline CDR1 SGHTA, CDR2 FQGTGA. Trimming stripped 7 bases from V and 9 bases from J, with 10 bases between. The CDR3 loop spans 12 amino acids. In nucleotides, the CDR3 is TGTGCCAGCAATGGCGGGCGTTCACCCCTCCACTTT. Its protein is CASNGGRSPLHF. Complete variable domain (other parts from reference TRBV7-3 and TRBJ1-6): GAGVSQTPSNKVTEKGKYVELRCDPISGHTALYWYRQSLGQGPEFLIYFQGTGAADDSGLPNDRFFAVRPEGSVSTLKIQRTERGDSAVYLCASNGGRSPLHFGNGTRLTVT.

The J gene is TRBJ1-2, the V gene TRBV7-3; perhaps TRBD1 as D (5 bases). The CDR3 consists of 15 residues. Trimming cost V 5 bases and J 2 bases, with 15 bases left between them. Germline CDR1 SGHTA, CDR2 FQGTGA. The DNA of the CDR3 is TGTGCCAGCAGCGCCCAGGGTTATGGAAACTATGGCTACACCTTC. Protein: CASSAQGYGNYGYTF.

The rearrangement uses TRBV2 and TRBJ2-3; tentative D call: TRBD1 (6 bases). Trimming shortened V by 6 bases and J by 10 bases, and 14 bases separated the two germline ends. The CDR3 contains 12 residues. In germline, CDR1 is SNHLY, CDR2 FYNNEI. In nucleotides, the CDR3 is TGTGCCAGCAGAGACAGGCCTCATCCGCAGTATTTT. Translated, it gives CASRDRPHPQYF.

The chain carries TRBV27 and TRBJ1-2; TRBD1 is a possible D gene (6 bases). The CDR3 consists of 17 residues. Germline V gene lookup returns CDR1 MNHEY and CDR2 SMNVEV (reference sequence). The V and J ends lost 5 bases and 1 base respectively, with 20 bases between them. CDR3 sequence (DNA): TGTGCCAGCAGTCCCCAGACACAGGGTAGAGGTAACTATGGCTACACCTTC. Translating it yields CASSPQTQGRGNYGYTF.

V gene TRBV6-1 combines with J gene TRBJ1-2; D gene uncertain. Germline assignment: CDR1 MNHNS and CDR2 SASEGT. V dropped 5 bases and J dropped 4 bases, with 14 bases sitting between them. The CDR3 has 14 amino acids. The CDR3, as DNA: TGTGCCAGCAGTAAAGGCCCCAGAAGCTATGGCTACACCTTC. Protein product: CASSKGPRSYGYTF.

The V and J genes are TRBV10-2 and TRBJ2-3, with a weak D call TRBD1 (6 bases). In germline, CDR1 is WSHSY, CDR2 SAAADI. With 8 bases removed from V and 2 bases from J, the gap between germline ends came to 11 bases. The CDR3 covers 13 residues. CDR3 sequence (DNA): TGCGCCAGCTGCCAGGGGCTCACAGATACGCAGTATTTT. It specifies CASCQGLTDTQYF.

This chain uses TRBV9 with TRBJ2-4, with TRBD2 as a possible D gene (5 bases). Per germline, CDR1 SGDLS and CDR2 YYNGEE. Deletions cut 4 bases from V and 1 base from J, with 15 bases between. This CDR3 has 16 residues. CDR3 sequence reads: CASSSGDYRAKNIQYF. CDR3 nucleotides: TGTGCCAGCAGCTCAGGAGACTATAGGGCCAAAAACATTCAGTACTTC.

The V call is TRBV19, the J call TRBJ2-7; TRBD2 aligns across 10 bases. From germline, CDR1 is LNHDA and CDR2 SQIVND (reference sequence). V shed 3 bases, J shed 2 bases, and the junction held 1 base outside the gene matches. This CDR3 spans 14 amino acids. CDR3: CASSISGRTYEQYF. The CDR3 DNA sequence: TGTGCCAGTAGTATTAGCGGGAGGACCTACGAGCAGTACTTC.

V usage is TRBV19 and J usage is TRBJ1-1; D gene unclear. Germline-derived CDR1 and CDR2 are LNHDA and SQIVND (reference sequence). V lost 9 bases to trimming and J lost 7 bases, with 15 bases between them. CDR3 length: 12 residues. CDR3 sequence (DNA): TGTGCCAGCCTGTCTTCCAGGCGTGAAGCTTTCTTT. Its translation is CASLSSRREAFF.

The chain couples TRBV7-8 to TRBJ2-5; D is possibly TRBD1 (5 bases). Trimming took off 3 bases at V and 2 bases at J, with 13 bases between the two ends. The CDR3 is 15 amino acids. Germline values: CDR1 SGHVS, CDR2 FQNEAQ. CDR3 nucleotide sequence: TGTGCCAGCAGCTTGACAGACCCCTCACAAGAGACCCAGTACTTC. Protein product: CASSLTDPSQETQYF. Variable domain in full (rest from reference TRBV7-8 and TRBJ2-5): GAGVSQSPRYKVAKRGQDVALRCDPISGHVSLFWYQQALGQGPEFLTYFQNEAQLDKSGLPSDRFFAERPEGSVSTLKIQRTQQEDSAVYLCASSLTDPSQETQYFGPGTRLLVL.

This chain joins TRBV7-3 and TRBJ1-1; D not resolved. The germline gives CDR1 SGHTA, CDR2 FQGTGA. Trimming left V 6 bases short and J 0 bases short, with 8 bases between. CDR3 length equals 13 residues. The CDR3 spells CASREGLNTEAFF. As DNA, the CDR3 is TGTGCCAGCAGGGAGGGATTGAACACTGAAGCTTTCTTT.

This chain uses TRBV9 with TRBJ2-5, with 7 bases matching TRBD2. Germline V gives CDR1 SGDLS, CDR2 YYNGEE. V shed 4 bases, J shed 4 bases, and the junction held 10 bases outside the gene matches. This CDR3 is 15 amino acids long. CDR3 nucleotide sequence: TGTGCCAGCAGCCCCTTGGCGGGGGTGGCAGAGACCCAGTACTTC. Protein product: CASSPLAGVAETQYF.

CDR3 sequence reads: CATSRDKLPYEQYF. The CDR3 region has the DNA TGTGCCACCAGCAGAGATAAGTTGCCCTACGAGCAGTACTTC. This sequence joins TRBV15 and TRBJ2-7, with D unresolved. Trimming removed 0 bases at V and 2 bases at J, with 8 bases between. This CDR3 is 14 amino acids long. Germline loops: CDR1 LNHNV, CDR2 YYDKDF (reference sequence).